The subject of this entry is one TCR beta chain. Antigen unknown. The PCR used 60 Vbeta and 13 Jbeta primers. Assay used: immunoSEQ multiplex PCR; TCRdb lists only in-frame clones, some missing. Of 130,000 or so clones listed, roughly 75% are singletons. Germline V lookup: CDR1 MDHEN, CDR2 SYDVKM. V shed 5 bases and J shed 3 bases, with 10 bases lying between them. The CDR3 is made up of 13 amino acids. This record belongs to a study of cytomegalovirus exposure and HLA in healthy donors. Turning to the study itself: Earlier, some 170 million T cells were analyzed, and some 120 million unique TCR beta sequences were found among them. Study-wide results and limits: Apart from CMV serostatus, no immune exposure information was available.

The chain joins TRBV28 to TRBJ1-1, with no clear D. Sequenced material: PBMCs. The sequence derives from a middle-aged man in good health and CMV-seronegative. This CDR3 is CASSGVAYTEAFF. CDR3 in DNA: TGTGCCAGCAGTGGAGTAGCTTACACTGAAGCTTTCTTT.